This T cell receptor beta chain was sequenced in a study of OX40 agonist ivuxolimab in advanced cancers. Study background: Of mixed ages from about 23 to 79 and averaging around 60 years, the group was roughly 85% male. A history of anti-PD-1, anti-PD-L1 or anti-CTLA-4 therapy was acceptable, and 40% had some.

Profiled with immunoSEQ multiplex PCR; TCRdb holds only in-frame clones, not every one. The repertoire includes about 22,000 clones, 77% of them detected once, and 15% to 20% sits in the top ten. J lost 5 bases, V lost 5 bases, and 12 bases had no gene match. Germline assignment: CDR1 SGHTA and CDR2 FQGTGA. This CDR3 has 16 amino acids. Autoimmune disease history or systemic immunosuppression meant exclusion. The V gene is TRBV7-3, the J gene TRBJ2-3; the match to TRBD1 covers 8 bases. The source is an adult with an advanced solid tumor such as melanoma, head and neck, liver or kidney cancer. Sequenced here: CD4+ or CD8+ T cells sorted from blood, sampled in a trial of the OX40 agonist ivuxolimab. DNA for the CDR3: TGTGCCAGCAGCCCGGAGTCGACAGGGGCCCGAGATACGCAGTATTTT. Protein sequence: CASSPESTGARDTQYF.